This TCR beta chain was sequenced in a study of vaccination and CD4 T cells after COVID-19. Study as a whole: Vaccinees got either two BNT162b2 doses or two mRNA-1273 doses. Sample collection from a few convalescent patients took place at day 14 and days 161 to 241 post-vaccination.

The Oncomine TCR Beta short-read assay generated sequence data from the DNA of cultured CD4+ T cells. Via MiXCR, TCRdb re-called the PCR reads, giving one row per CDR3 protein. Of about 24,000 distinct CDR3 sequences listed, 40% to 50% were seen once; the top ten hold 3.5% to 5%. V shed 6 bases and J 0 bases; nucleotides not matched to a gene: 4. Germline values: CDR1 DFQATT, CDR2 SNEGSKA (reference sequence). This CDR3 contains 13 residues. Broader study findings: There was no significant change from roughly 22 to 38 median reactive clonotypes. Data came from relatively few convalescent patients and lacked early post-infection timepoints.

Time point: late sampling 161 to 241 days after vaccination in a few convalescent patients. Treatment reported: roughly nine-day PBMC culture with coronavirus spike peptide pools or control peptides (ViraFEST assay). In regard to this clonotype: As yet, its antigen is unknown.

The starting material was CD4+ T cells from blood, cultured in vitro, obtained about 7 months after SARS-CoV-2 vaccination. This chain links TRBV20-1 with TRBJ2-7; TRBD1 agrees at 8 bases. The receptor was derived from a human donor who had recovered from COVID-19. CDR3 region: CSAGTGFSYEQYF. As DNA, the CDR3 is TGCAGTGCGGGGACAGGCTTCTCCTACGAGCAGTACTTC.